Listed below are T cell receptor beta chains from one sample, sequenced in a study of blood T cell repertoires in COVID-19. The data were produced by immunoSEQ multiplex PCR, yet TCRdb's version contains in-frame clones alone and is incomplete. The repertoire holds 35,000 or so clones, with almost 90% as singletons. Sample: peripheral blood. These receptors were obtained from a human donor in a cohort sampled during active COVID-19. The CDR3 runs from the conserved cysteine through the conserved F or W. A D gene is named only where the DNA matches it firmly. Clone size appears in some rows only: once, few, many, or a class for an expanded clone.

CASSPGYTEAFF	TGCGCCAGCAGCCCAGGTTACACTGAAGCTTTCTTT	NA	TRBJ1-1	TRBV5-1	NA
CASSLQGTGRNQPQHF	TGTGCCAGCAGCTTGCAGGGGACAGGGCGCAATCAGCCCCAGCATTTT	TRBD1	TRBJ1-5	TRBV7-9	once
CASWTGGNEKLFF	TGTGCCAGCTGGACAGGCGGGAATGAAAAACTGTTTTTT	TRBD1	TRBJ1-4	TRBV12-3/TRBV12-4	NA
CASSLTSGLAASHTQYF	TGCGCCAGCAGCTTAACTAGCGGGTTGGCTGCGTCACATACGCAGTATTTT	TRBD2	TRBJ2-3	TRBV5-1	NA
CASSRGPGGYEQYF	TGTGCCAGCAGCCGCGGCCCCGGAGGTTACGAGCAGTACTTC	NA	TRBJ2-7	TRBV5-6	NA
CASRGADTQYF	TGTGCCAGCCGTGGAGCCGATACGCAGTATTTT	NA	TRBJ2-3	TRBV12-3/TRBV12-4	NA
CASSRPGQGNQPQHF	TGTGCCAGTAGTAGGCCGGGACAGGGCAATCAGCCCCAGCATTTT	TRBD1	TRBJ1-5	TRBV19	NA
CASSQMSLLSGTGGLANYGYTF	TGTGCCAGCAGCCAAATGTCACTTTTGTCCGGGACAGGAGGACTAGCTAACTATGGCTACACCTTC	TRBD1	TRBJ1-2	TRBV4-2	NA
CASSRGTGANQPQHF	TGTGCCAGCAGCCGCGGGACAGGGGCCAATCAGCCCCAGCATTTT	TRBD1	TRBJ1-5	TRBV5-4	NA
CASSHPGTGVADTQYF	TGTGCCAGCAGCCACCCCGGGACAGGGGTGGCAGATACGCAGTATTTT	TRBD1	TRBJ2-3	TRBV7-9	NA
CATSELSPGLNSYNEQFF	TGTGCCACCAGTGAATTATCCCCGGGACTCAACTCCTACAATGAGCAGTTCTTC	NA	TRBJ2-1	TRBV24-1	once